This entry lists 21 T cell receptor beta chains sequenced from one sample in a study of blood T cell repertoires in COVID-19. Assay: immunoSEQ multiplex PCR; the TCRdb copy retains only in-frame clones and omits some. The sample has under 150,000 clones, about four fifths seen once. The sample consisted of peripheral blood. These receptors were obtained from an elderly woman with acute or convalescent COVID-19.

This chain joins TRBV5-1 and TRBJ2-2, with a weak D call TRBD2 (5 bases). The ends were cut back, 2 bases at V and 0 bases at J, with 14 bases in the middle. CDR1 is SGHRS and CDR2 is YFSETQ in the germline V gene. This CDR3 contains 17 residues. The CDR3 DNA reads TGCGCCAGCAGCTTCCTCGGGGTCAGCGCGAACACCGGGGAGCTGTTTTTT. Amino acids: CASSFLGVSANTGELFF.

The chain is built from TRBV4-3 and TRBJ1-1; 7 bases are a match to TRBD1. V trimming: 2 bases; J trimming: 9 bases; junction bases outside the gene matches: 6. There are 13 residues in the CDR3. Germline CDR1 LGHNA, CDR2 YSLEER. CDR3 sequence reads: CASSQRGTEKAFF. CDR3 sequence (DNA): TGCGCCAGCAGCCAACGGGGGACAGAGAAAGCTTTCTTT.

This clone appeared a single time. The chain employs TRBV4-1 and TRBJ1-4; 9 bases map to TRBD1. Germline V gene lookup returns CDR1 MGHRA and CDR2 YSYEKL. This CDR3 spans 14 amino acids. Trimming cost V 1 base and J 11 bases; bases outside gene matches: 5. CDR3 nucleotides: TGCGCCAGCAGCCAAGGGACAGGGGTGGTGAAACTGTTTTTT. Residues: CASSQGTGVVKLFF.

This clone came up once. The genes are TRBV11-2 and TRBJ2-7; a weak D match, TRBD2 (5 bases). With 5 bases removed from V and 0 bases from J, the gap between germline ends came to 11 bases. CDR3 size: 14 residues. Germline V gene data show CDR1 as SGHAT and CDR2 as FQNNGV. CDR3 sequence reads: CASSPGLISYEQYF. The CDR3 DNA reads as TGTGCCAGCAGCCCCGGACTGATCTCCTACGAGCAGTACTTC.

This clone was seen once. The V call is TRBV12-3 or TRBV12-4, the J call TRBJ2-5, with a weak D call TRBD2 (5 bases). This CDR3 contains 13 residues. Trimming took off 6 bases at V and 5 bases at J, with 13 bases between the two ends. CDR3 sequence (DNA): TGTGCCAGCAGCCCTACTAGTGGCGAGACCCAGTACTTC. It codes for CASSPTSGETQYF.

This clone was seen a few times. This chain links TRBV6-2 or TRBV6-3 with TRBJ1-5; D possibly corresponds to TRBD1 (5 bases). The ends were cut back, 5 bases at V and 4 bases at J, with 24 bases in the middle. CDR1 and CDR2 from the germline V gene are MNHEY and SVGEGT. This CDR3 is built from 18 residues. The CDR3 bases are TGTGCCAGCAGTGCCCAGGGTTTATCTCATAATCAAAATCAGCCCCAGCATTTT. Amino acid sequence: CASSAQGLSHNQNQPQHF.

This rearrangement joins TRBV19 to TRBJ2-7; possibly TRBD2 for D (5 bases). The germline V gene has CDR1 LNHDA and CDR2 SQIVND (reference sequence). The CDR3 runs 13 residues. V dropped 4 bases and J dropped 3 bases, with 10 bases sitting between them. CDR3 region: CASSTERGYEQYF. The CDR3, as DNA: TGTGCCAGTAGTACCGAACGGGGCTACGAGCAGTACTTC.

This chain links TRBV4-3 with TRBJ2-6; TRBD2 is a possible D gene (6 bases). This CDR3 spans 18 amino acids. Trimming took 3 bases from V and 0 from J, leaving 15 bases between them. CDR1 is LGHNA and CDR2 is YSLEER in the germline V gene. CDR3 protein: CASSHRWAGSSGANVLTF. In DNA form, the CDR3 reads TGCGCCAGCAGCCACCGGTGGGCGGGGAGCTCTGGGGCCAACGTCCTGACTTTC.

This clone was detected only once. The chain has TRBV19 and TRBJ2-7, with a weak D call TRBD1 (5 bases). CDR1 and CDR2 (germline): LNHDA, SQIVND (reference sequence). The CDR3 runs 15 residues. The V end lost 1 base, the J end lost 2 bases, and 12 bases lay between the germline ends. The CDR3 DNA follows: TGTGCCAGTAGTATAGGCGGCAGGGCTACCTACGAGCAGTACTTC. This codes for CASSIGGRATYEQYF.

The chain employs TRBV29-1 and TRBJ2-7; TRBD1 matches at 10 bases. The ends lost 3 bases at V and 7 bases at J; junction bases unmatched: 6. The CDR3 extends over 13 amino acids. The germline CDR1 and CDR2 sequences are SQVTM and ANQGSEA. CDR3 coding DNA: TGCAGCGTTGAGGGGACAGGGGTCGAGGAGCAGTACTTC. Protein: CSVEGTGVEEQYF.

The chain combines TRBV9 with TRBJ2-1, with D perhaps matching TRBD1 (7 bases). V was pared by 2 bases and J by 2 bases, with 11 bases between. The CDR3 is 15 amino acids. CDR1 and CDR2 (germline): SGDLS, YYNGEE. The CDR3 region is CASSVGRGAYNEQFF. CDR3 bases: TGTGCCAGCAGCGTGGGCAGGGGGGCCTACAATGAGCAGTTCTTC.

The gene calls are TRBV11-2 and TRBJ1-2, with D perhaps TRBD1 (5 bases). CDR1 SGHAT and CDR2 FQNNGV come from the germline V gene. The CDR3 loop spans 13 amino acids. The germline V and J ends were trimmed by 8 bases and 2 bases, with 12 bases remaining between them. CDR3 nucleotides: TGTGCCAGCTTCAGCAGGGCGAACTATGGCTACACCTTC. As protein: CASFSRANYGYTF.

This chain connects TRBV19 to TRBJ2-2; D gene ambiguous. The V gene's germline CDR1 is LNHDA and CDR2 SQIVND (reference sequence). Trimming stripped 3 bases from V and 1 base from J, with 3 bases between. The CDR3 runs to 13 residues. CDR3 sequence reads: CASSIGNTGELFF. Written as DNA, the CDR3 is TGTGCCAGTAGTATCGGGAACACCGGGGAGCTGTTTTTT.

The rearrangement uses TRBV6-6 and TRBJ2-7; D is perhaps TRBD1 (6 bases). V was shortened by 4 bases and J by 6 bases, with 10 bases between the two germline ends. The CDR3 loop spans 12 amino acids. Germline V lookup: CDR1 MNHNY, CDR2 SVGAGI (reference sequence). Here the CDR3 DNA reads TGTGCCAGCAGTTCCCGACAGGCCGAGCAGTACTTC. Protein sequence: CASSSRQAEQYF.

The V call is TRBV27, the J call TRBJ1-6; perhaps TRBD1 as D (5 bases). The V and J ends lost 10 bases and 7 bases respectively, with 23 bases between them. The germline gives CDR1 MNHEY, CDR2 SMNVEV (reference sequence). The CDR3 contains 16 residues. CDR3 nucleotide sequence: TGTGCCACCTGTAGGACACCCTCACCGGAAAATTCACCCCTCCACTTT. Translated, it gives CATCRTPSPENSPLHF.

This clone was counted once. The rearrangement joins TRBV7-8 to TRBJ1-4; 8 bases fit TRBD1. The CDR3 has 15 residues. CDR1 is SGHVS, CDR2 FQNEAQ, per germline. Trimming cost V 3 bases and J 6 bases; bases outside gene matches: 6. This chain's CDR3 is CASSFRDRRDEKLFF. CDR3 sequence (DNA): TGTGCCAGCAGCTTTCGGGACAGGAGAGATGAAAAACTGTTTTTT.

The J gene is TRBJ1-1, the V gene TRBV9; TRBD1 matches 9 bases. In germline, CDR1 is SGDLS, CDR2 YYNGEE. This CDR3 has 15 amino acids. The ends lost 2 bases at V and 6 bases at J; junction bases unmatched: 8. The CDR3: CASSVGTGYFSEAFF. CDR3 DNA: TGTGCCAGCAGCGTGGGGACAGGGTATTTCTCTGAAGCTTTCTTT. Supplemented by reference TRBV9 and TRBJ1-1, the full variable domain reads DSGVTQTPKHLITATGQRVTLRCSPRSGDLSVYWYQQSLDQGLQFLIQYYNGEERAKGNILERFSAQQFPDLHSELNLSSLELGDSALYFCASSVGTGYFSEAFFGQGTRLTVV.

The chain has TRBV19 and TRBJ1-5; D is possibly TRBD1 (5 bases). The CDR3 runs 15 residues. V lost 1 base and J lost 0, with 7 bases in between. Germline V CDR1 and CDR2: LNHDA, SQIVND (reference sequence). The CDR3 sequence is CASSIGGGSNQPQHF. Here the CDR3 DNA reads TGTGCCAGTAGTATAGGGGGGGGTAGCAATCAGCCCCAGCATTTT. Looking up the rest from reference TRBV19 and TRBJ1-5 gives the full variable domain: DGGITQSPKYLFRKEGQNVTLSCEQNLNHDAMYWYRQDPGQGLRLIYYSQIVNDFQKGDIAEGYSVSREKKESFPLTVTSAQKNPTAFYLCASSIGGGSNQPQHFGDGTRLSIL.

The CDR3 nucleotides read TGTGCCAGTAGTCCCCCAGTAGCGGGAGGTAAGGAGGAGACCCAGTACTTC. It encodes CASSPPVAGGKEETQYF. V gene TRBV19 combines with J gene TRBJ2-5, with 10 bases fitting TRBD2. The CDR3 length is 17 residues. J gave up 5 bases and V 5 bases, and 14 bases lay outside the gene matches. Germline-derived CDR1 and CDR2 are LNHDA and SQIVND (reference sequence). The variable domain in full, completed from reference TRBV19 and TRBJ2-5, reads DGGITQSPKYLFRKEGQNVTLSCEQNLNHDAMYWYRQDPGQGLRLIYYSQIVNDFQKGDIAEGYSVSREKKESFPLTVTSAQKNPTAFYLCASSPPVAGGKEETQYFGPGTRLLVL.

The chain combines TRBV4-3 with TRBJ1-1, with D perhaps TRBD1 (6 bases). Per germline, CDR1 LGHNA and CDR2 YSLEER. The CDR3 runs to 15 residues. V lost 5 bases and J 4 bases, leaving 17 bases between the germline ends. Written as DNA, the CDR3 is TGCGCCAGCAGCTCCGGAGGGAGGGGGGTCACTGAAGCTTTCTTT. Encoded protein: CASSSGGRGVTEAFF.

This clone was found once. This chain joins TRBV2 and TRBJ2-7; 7 bases are shared with TRBD1. Germline-derived CDR1 and CDR2 are SNHLY and FYNNEI. This CDR3 is 17 amino acids long. V shed 4 bases and J 1 base; nucleotides not matched to a gene: 13. The CDR3 here is CASSVFRSGGTSYEQYF. DNA of the CDR3: TGTGCCAGCAGTGTGTTCCGTTCAGGGGGAACGTCCTACGAGCAGTACTTC.